The sample holds many counts of the clone carrying this T cell receptor (beta chain). Trimming left V 7 bases short and J 3 bases short, with 3 bases between. The CDR3 has 11 amino acids. Library preparation (for TCRbeta) was performed with unique molecular identifiers. TCRdb re-called the PCR reads with MiXCR, one entry per CDR3 protein. This table has roughly 590,000 distinct CDR3 sequences, around 16% appearing once. This entry comes from a study of T-cell reconstitution after alpha-beta-depleted transplantation in children. The sequencing here drew on PBMCs from the stem cell graft donor, taken from the stem cell graft. The chain employs TRBV12-3 or TRBV12-4 and TRBJ2-2; D uncertain. The TCR was taken from a human donor who donated a stem cell graft to a child with acute myeloid leukemia. In nucleotides, the CDR3 is TGTGCCAGCATCGACACCGGGGAGCTGTTTTTT. Protein product: CASIDTGELFF.